This TCR beta chain was profiled in a study of cytomegalovirus exposure and HLA in healthy donors. The CDR3 loop spans 19 amino acids. V lost 5 bases to trimming and J lost 0 bases; unmatched junction nucleotides: 15. Per the germline V gene, CDR1 is SGHTA and CDR2 is FQGTGA. Though probably carrying unrecorded immune exposures, donors were nominally healthy at sampling. This clone was recorded once. Use of 60 Vbeta and 13 Jbeta primers characterized the PCR. Produced via immunoSEQ multiplex PCR; TCRdb's table is partial and in-frame only. The data hold some 98,000 clones, with about 80% observed a single time.

The source material was PBMCs. The receptor comes from a human donor in good health. The chain joins TRBV7-3 to TRBJ2-7; 11 bases map to TRBD2. The DNA of the CDR3 is TGTGCCAGCAGCCCAACTAGCGGGGGTCACCGAAACTTCTCCTACGAGCAGTACTTC. Its translation is CASSPTSGGHRNFSYEQYF.